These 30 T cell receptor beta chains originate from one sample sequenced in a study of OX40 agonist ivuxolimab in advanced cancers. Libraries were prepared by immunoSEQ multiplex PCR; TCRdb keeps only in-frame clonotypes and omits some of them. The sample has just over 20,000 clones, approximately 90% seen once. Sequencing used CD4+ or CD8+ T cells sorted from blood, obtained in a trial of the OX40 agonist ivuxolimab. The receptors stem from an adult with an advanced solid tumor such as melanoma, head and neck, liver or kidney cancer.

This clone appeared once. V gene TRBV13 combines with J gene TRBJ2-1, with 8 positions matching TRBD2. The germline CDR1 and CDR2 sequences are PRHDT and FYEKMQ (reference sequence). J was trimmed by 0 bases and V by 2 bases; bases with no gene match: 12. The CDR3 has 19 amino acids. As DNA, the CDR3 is TGTGCCAGCAGCTTAAAGGGGACTAGTGGGGGTAGCTCCTACAATGAGCAGTTCTTC. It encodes CASSLKGTSGGSSYNEQFF.

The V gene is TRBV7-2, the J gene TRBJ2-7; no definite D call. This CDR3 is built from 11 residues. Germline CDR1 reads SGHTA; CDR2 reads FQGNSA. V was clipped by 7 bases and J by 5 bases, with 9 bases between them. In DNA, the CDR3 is TGTGCCAGCACCCTAGGGAACGAGCAGTACTTC. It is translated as CASTLGNEQYF.

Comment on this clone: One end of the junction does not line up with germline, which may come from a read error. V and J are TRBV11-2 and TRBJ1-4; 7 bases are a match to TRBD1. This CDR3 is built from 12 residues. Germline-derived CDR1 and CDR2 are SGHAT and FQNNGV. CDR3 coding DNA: TGTGCCAGCAGCCCTGGGACAGCCCAAAGTTCTTTT. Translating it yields CASSPGTAQSSF.

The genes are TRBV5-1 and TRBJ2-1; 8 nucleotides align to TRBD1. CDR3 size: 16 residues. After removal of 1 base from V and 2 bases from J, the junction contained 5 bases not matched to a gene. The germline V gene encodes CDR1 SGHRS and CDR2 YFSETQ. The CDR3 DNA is TGCGCCAGCAGCTTGTTTTCAGGGGGCGCCTACAATGAGCAGTTCTTC. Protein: CASSLFSGGAYNEQFF.

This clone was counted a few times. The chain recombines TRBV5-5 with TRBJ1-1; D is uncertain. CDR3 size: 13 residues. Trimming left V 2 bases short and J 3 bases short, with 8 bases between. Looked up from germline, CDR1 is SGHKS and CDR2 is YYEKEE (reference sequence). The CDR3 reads CASSFWEDTEAFF. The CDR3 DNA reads TGTGCCAGCAGCTTTTGGGAAGACACTGAAGCTTTCTTT.

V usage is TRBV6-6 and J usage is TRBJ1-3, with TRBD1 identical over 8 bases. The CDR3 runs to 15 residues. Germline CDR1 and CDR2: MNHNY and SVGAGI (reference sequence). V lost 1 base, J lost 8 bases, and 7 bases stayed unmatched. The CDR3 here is CASSYLDRAADTIYF. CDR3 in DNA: TGTGCCAGCAGTTACTTGGACAGGGCTGCGGACACCATATATTTT.

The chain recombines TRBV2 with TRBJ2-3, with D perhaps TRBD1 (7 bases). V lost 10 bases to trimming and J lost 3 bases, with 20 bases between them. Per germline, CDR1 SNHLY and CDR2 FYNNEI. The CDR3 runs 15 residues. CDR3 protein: CATRQGPAGTDTQYF. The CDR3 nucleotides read TGTGCCACCCGACAGGGACCGGCGGGGACAGATACGCAGTATTTT.

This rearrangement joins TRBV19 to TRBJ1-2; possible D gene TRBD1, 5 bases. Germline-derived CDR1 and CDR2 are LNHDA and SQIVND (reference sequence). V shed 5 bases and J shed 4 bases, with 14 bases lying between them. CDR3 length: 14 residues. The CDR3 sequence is CASSFGTAIYGYTF. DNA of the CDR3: TGTGCCAGTAGTTTCGGGACCGCCATCTATGGCTACACCTTC.

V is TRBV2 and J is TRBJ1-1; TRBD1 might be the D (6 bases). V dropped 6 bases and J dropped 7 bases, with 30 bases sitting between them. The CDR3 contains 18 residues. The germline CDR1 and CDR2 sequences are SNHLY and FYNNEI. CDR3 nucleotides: TGTGCCAGCAGCTCGACCCAGAGCTCGGACAGATCCCGGATTGAAGCTTTCTTT. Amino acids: CASSSTQSSDRSRIEAFF.

The DNA of the CDR3 is TGTGCCAGCAGTTTCTTGGAGGGCTACACCTTC. Translating gives CASSFLEGYTF. The J gene is TRBJ1-2, the V gene TRBV28; D remains ambiguous. The CDR3 runs to 11 residues. Germline CDR1 and CDR2: MDHEN and SYDVKM. V lost 3 bases and J 8 bases, leaving 7 bases between the germline ends.

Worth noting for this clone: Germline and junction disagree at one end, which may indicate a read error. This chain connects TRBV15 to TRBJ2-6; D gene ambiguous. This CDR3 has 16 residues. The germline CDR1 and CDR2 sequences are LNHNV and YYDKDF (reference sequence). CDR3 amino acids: CATSGEKNAGANVLTF. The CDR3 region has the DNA TGTGCCACCAGCGGAGAGAAAAACGCTGGGGCCAACGTCCTGACTTTC.

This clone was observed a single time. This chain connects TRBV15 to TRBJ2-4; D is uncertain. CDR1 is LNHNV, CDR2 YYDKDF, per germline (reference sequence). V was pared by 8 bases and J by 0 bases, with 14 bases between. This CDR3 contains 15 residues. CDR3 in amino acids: CATRAAEEAKNIQYF. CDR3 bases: TGTGCCACCCGAGCCGCAGAAGAAGCCAAAAACATTCAGTACTTC. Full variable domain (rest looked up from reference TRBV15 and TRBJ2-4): DAMVIQNPRYQVTQFGKPVTLSCSQTLNHNVMYWYQQKSSQAPKLLFHYYDKDFNNEADTPDNFQSRRPNTSFCFLDIRSPGLGDTAMYLCATRAAEEAKNIQYFGAGTRLSVL.

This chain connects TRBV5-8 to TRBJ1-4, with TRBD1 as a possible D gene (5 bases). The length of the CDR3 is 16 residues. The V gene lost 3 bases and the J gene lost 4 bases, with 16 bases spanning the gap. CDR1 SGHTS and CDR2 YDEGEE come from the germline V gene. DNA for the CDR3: TGTGCCAGCAGCTCGAGATCGACAGCCCTTAATGAAAAACTGTTTTTT. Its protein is CASSSRSTALNEKLFF.

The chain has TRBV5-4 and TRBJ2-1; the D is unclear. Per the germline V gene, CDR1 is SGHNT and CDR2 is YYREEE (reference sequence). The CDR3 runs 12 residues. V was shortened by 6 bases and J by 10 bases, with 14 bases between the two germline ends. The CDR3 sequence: CASNTEAGEQFF. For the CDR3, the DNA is TGTGCCAGCAACACCGAAGCAGGAGAGCAGTTCTTC.

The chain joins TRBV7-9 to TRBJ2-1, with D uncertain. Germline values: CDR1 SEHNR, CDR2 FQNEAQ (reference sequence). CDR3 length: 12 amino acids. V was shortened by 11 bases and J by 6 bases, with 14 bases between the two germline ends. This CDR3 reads CASRNGFNEQFF. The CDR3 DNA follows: TGTGCCTCCCGGAACGGGTTCAATGAGCAGTTCTTC.

The CDR3 sequence is CASSQKETQYF. CDR3 DNA: TGTGCCAGCAGTCAAAAAGAGACCCAGTACTTC. The chain combines TRBV6-5 with TRBJ2-5; D call uncertain. The CDR3 is 11 residues long. Trimming pared 5 bases from V and 3 bases from J, leaving 4 bases between. Germline V gene data show CDR1 as MNHEY and CDR2 as SVGAGI.

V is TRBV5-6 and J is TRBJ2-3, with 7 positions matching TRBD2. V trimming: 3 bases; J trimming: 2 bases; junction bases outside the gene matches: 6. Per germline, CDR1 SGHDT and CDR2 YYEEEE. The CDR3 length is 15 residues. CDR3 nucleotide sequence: TGTGCCAGCAGCTACGTCGGGGGGAACACAGATACGCAGTATTTT. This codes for CASSYVGGNTDTQYF.

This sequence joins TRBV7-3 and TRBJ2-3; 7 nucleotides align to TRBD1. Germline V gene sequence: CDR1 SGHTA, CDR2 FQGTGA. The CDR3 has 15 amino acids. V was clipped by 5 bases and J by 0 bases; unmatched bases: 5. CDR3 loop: CASSPGTASTDTQYF. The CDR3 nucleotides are TGTGCCAGCAGCCCTGGGACAGCTAGCACAGATACGCAGTATTTT.

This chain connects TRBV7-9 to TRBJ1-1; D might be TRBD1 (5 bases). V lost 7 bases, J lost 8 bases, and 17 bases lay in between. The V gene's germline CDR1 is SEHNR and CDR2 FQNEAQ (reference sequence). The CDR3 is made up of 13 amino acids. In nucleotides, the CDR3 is TGTGCCAGCATCCCTCAGGGCAGGGTAGAAGCTTTCTTT. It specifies CASIPQGRVEAFF.

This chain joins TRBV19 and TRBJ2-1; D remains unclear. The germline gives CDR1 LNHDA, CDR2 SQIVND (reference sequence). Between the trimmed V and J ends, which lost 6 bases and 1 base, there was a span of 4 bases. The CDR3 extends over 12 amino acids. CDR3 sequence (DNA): TGTGCCAGTAGCCCTTCCTACAATGAGCAGTTCTTC. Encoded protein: CASSPSYNEQFF.

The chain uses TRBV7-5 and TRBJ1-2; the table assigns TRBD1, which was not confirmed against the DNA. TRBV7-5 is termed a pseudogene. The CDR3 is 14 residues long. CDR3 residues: CVRTLFDRYYGYTF. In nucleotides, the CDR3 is TGTGTCAGAACCCTATTCGACAGATACTATGGCTACACCTTC.

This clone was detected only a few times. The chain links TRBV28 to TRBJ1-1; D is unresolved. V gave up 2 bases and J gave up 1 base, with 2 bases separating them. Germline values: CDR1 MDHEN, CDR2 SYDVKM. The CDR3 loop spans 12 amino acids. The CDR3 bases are TGTGCCAGCAGTTTAGAGAACACTGAAGCTTTCTTT. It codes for CASSLENTEAFF.

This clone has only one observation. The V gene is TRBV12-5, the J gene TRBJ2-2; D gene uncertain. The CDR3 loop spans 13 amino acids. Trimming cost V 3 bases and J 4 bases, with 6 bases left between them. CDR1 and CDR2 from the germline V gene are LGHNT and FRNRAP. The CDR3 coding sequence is TGTGCTAGTGGTTTAGGTGTCACCGGGGAGCTGTTTTTT. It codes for CASGLGVTGELFF.

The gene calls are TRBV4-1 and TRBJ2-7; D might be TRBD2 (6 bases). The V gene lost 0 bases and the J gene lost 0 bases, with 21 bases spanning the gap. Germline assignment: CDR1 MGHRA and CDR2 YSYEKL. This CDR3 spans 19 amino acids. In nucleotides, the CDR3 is TGCGCCAGCAGCCAAGACGGGGGTAGTGGGGGGTTCTCCTCCTACGAGCAGTACTTC. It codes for CASSQDGGSGGFSSYEQYF.

In DNA, the CDR3 is TGTGCCAGCAGGGGACAGGGGGCCTACGAGCAGTACTTC. It codes for CASRGQGAYEQYF. The V call is TRBV6-1, the J call TRBJ2-7; 11 bases fit TRBD1. The CDR3 totals 13 residues. The junction had 0 bases not matched to a gene; V was cut back by 6 bases and J by 2 bases. CDR1 and CDR2 (germline): MNHNS, SASEGT.

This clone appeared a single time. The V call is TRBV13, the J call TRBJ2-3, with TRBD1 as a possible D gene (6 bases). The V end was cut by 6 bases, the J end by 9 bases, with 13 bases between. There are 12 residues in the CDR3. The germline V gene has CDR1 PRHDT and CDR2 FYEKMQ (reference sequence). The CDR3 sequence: CASRTGLRTQYF. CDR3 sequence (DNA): TGTGCCAGCAGAACAGGGTTGCGAACGCAGTATTTT.

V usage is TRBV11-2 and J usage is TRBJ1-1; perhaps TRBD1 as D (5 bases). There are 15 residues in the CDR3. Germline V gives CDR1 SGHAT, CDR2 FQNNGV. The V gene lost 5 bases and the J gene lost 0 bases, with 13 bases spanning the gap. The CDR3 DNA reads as TGTGCCAGCAGCCTGGTGGGAGGGGTGAACACTGAAGCTTTCTTT. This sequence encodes CASSLVGGVNTEAFF.

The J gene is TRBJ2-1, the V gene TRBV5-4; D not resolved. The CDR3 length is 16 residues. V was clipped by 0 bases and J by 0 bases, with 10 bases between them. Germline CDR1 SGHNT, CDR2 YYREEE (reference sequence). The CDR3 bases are TGTGCCAGCAGCTTGGGACTGGCGAGCTCCTACAATGAGCAGTTCTTC. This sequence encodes CASSLGLASSYNEQFF.

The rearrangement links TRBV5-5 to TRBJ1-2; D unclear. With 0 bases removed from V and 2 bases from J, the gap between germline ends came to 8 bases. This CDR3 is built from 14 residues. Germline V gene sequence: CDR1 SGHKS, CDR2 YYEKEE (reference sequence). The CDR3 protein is CASSLVGGNYGYTF. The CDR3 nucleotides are TGTGCCAGCAGCTTGGTGGGCGGGAACTATGGCTACACCTTC.

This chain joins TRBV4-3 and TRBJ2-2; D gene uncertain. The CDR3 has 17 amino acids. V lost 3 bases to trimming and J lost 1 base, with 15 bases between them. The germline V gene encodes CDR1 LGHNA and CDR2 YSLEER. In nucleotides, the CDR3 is TGCGCCAGCAGCCACCCCTTTGACGGCGAGAACACCGGGGAGCTGTTTTTT. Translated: CASSHPFDGENTGELFF.